What follows are 25 T cell receptor beta chains derived from one specimen sequenced in a study of CD8 T cells in ankylosing spondylitis. TCRdb re-analysed the 5' RACE reads in MiXCR, keeping a single row per CDR3 protein. The sample shows hundreds of thousands of distinct CDR3 sequences, roughly 12% of them seen only once. The antigens of these receptors remain unknown. Overall study results and limits: Blood from ankylosing spondylitis patients appeared to carry a characteristic roughly eight-variant TCR beta motif.

Sequencing was carried out using blood, either unsorted or a sorted T cell fraction (not recorded which). The receptors shown here come from a male donor with ankylosing spondylitis.

This clonotype was seen ten or more times. The chain has TRBV7-9 and TRBJ2-7; 11 bases are shared with TRBD2. CDR3 length equals 15 residues. The germline V gene has CDR1 SEHNR and CDR2 FQNEAQ (reference sequence). V lost 5 bases, J lost 0 bases, and 3 bases stayed unmatched. CDR3 sequence (DNA): TGTGCCAGCAGCCCCCTAGCGGGAGGCTCCTACGAGCAGTACTTC. Translation: CASSPLAGGSYEQYF.

This clonotype has just a few counts. The chain is built from TRBV5-1 and TRBJ2-2, with 9 bases identical to TRBD1. Germline CDR1 reads SGHRS; CDR2 reads YFSETQ. The CDR3 has 16 residues. V trimming: 3 bases; J trimming: 5 bases; junction bases outside the gene matches: 8. CDR3 in DNA: TGCGCCAGCAGCTCTGGACAGGGGAGGATAACCGGGGAGCTGTTTTTT. It translates to CASSSGQGRITGELFF. Variable domain in full (rest from reference TRBV5-1 and TRBJ2-2): KAGVTQTPRYLIKTRGQQVTLSCSPISGHRSVSWYQQTPGQGLQFLFEYFSETQRNKGNFPGRFSGRQFSNSRSEMNVSTLELGDSALYLCASSSGQGRITGELFFGEGSRLTVL.

CDR3 bases: TGTGCCAGCAGCTTAACCGGCCGTAGTCCCCAGCATTTT. Its translation is CASSLTGRSPQHF. The chain recombines TRBV7-2 with TRBJ1-5; D is ambiguous. The CDR3 covers 13 residues. Trimming took off 2 bases at V and 10 bases at J, with 12 bases between the two ends. Germline assignment: CDR1 SGHTA and CDR2 FQGNSA.

The chain has TRBV6-5 and TRBJ2-7; the D is unclear. The V end lost 2 bases, the J end lost 12 bases, and 11 bases lay between the germline ends. The CDR3 has 11 residues. The germline V gene has CDR1 MNHEY and CDR2 SVGAGI. The DNA of the CDR3 is TGTGCCAGCAGTTACGGGTCCACGCTGTACTTC. This codes for CASSYGSTLYF.

This clonotype was seen at least ten times. The CDR3 is CASSYFNEQFF. As DNA, the CDR3 is TGTGCCAGCAGTTACTTCAATGAGCAGTTCTTC. V gene TRBV6-2 or TRBV6-3 combines with J gene TRBJ2-1; D is uncertain. This CDR3 comprises 11 residues. Germline V CDR1 and CDR2: MNHEY, SVGEGT. V lost 1 base and J lost 6, with 1 base in between.

In its sample, this clonotype was seen a few times. The chain carries TRBV5-5 and TRBJ1-2, with 9 bases aligning to TRBD1. Germline CDR1 and CDR2: SGHKS and YYEKEE (reference sequence). V lost 4 bases and J lost 3; bases outside the gene matches: 10. The CDR3 consists of 16 residues. The CDR3 loop reads CASSPTGGDSDYGYTF. The CDR3 region has the DNA TGTGCCAGCAGCCCGACAGGGGGGGATTCTGACTATGGCTACACCTTC. Using reference TRBV5-5 and TRBJ1-2 for the parts outside the CDR3, the full variable domain is DAGVTQSPTHLIKTRGQQVTLRCSPISGHKSVSWYQQVLGQGPQFIFQYYEKEERGRGNFPDRFSARQFPNYSSELNVNALLLGDSALYLCASSPTGGDSDYGYTFGSGTRLTVV.

The gene calls are TRBV24-1 and TRBJ2-1; 7 nucleotides agree with TRBD1. Germline trimming cut 3 bases from V and 4 bases from J; bases unmatched to any gene: 8. Germline V gives CDR1 KGHDR, CDR2 SFDVKD. The CDR3 is 16 residues long. The CDR3, as DNA: TGTGCCACCAGTGATACAAGAGCAGGGGGATACAATGAGCAGTTCTTC. It translates to CATSDTRAGGYNEQFF.

This clonotype showed up many times. The chain employs TRBV5-1 and TRBJ2-7; D call uncertain. CDR3 length equals 15 residues. Trimming removed 4 bases from V and 2 bases from J, with 16 bases in between. Germline V gene lookup returns CDR1 SGHRS and CDR2 YFSETQ. CDR3 region: CASSADPSPPYEQYF. In DNA form, the CDR3 reads TGCGCCAGCAGCGCGGACCCTAGTCCCCCCTACGAGCAGTACTTC.

This chain joins TRBV4-3 and TRBJ2-7; D gene unclear. The CDR3 totals 14 residues. From germline, CDR1 is LGHNA and CDR2 YSLEER. V dropped 0 bases and J dropped 3 bases, with 9 bases sitting between them. CDR3 sequence: CASSQELGRYEQYF. In DNA, the CDR3 is TGCGCCAGCAGCCAAGAGCTCGGGCGCTACGAGCAGTACTTC.

CDR3 DNA: TGTGCCAGCAGCCCCGCCGGGGATGGGTATGGCTACACCTTC. Translated, it gives CASSPAGDGYGYTF. This sequence joins TRBV7-9 and TRBJ1-2, with no clear D. The CDR3 has 14 residues. Germline-derived CDR1 and CDR2 are SEHNR and FQNEAQ (reference sequence). Trimming shortened V by 5 bases and J by 5 bases, and 15 bases separated the two germline ends.

This clonotype appeared a single time. The chain combines TRBV20-1 with TRBJ2-7; D not certain. The CDR3 is 13 residues long. Germline V lookup: CDR1 DFQATT, CDR2 SNEGSKA (reference sequence). Trimming removed 4 bases at V and 3 bases at J, with 13 bases between. The CDR3 bases are TGCAGTGCTAAAACCGGCCCCTACTACGAGCAGTACTTC. This sequence encodes CSAKTGPYYEQYF.

In its sample, this clonotype was seen a few times. This rearrangement joins TRBV20-1 to TRBJ2-1, with 9 bases matching TRBD2. The ends lost 5 bases at V and 7 bases at J; junction bases unmatched: 15. The CDR3 runs to 16 residues. From germline, CDR1 is DFQATT and CDR2 SNEGSKA (reference sequence). The CDR3 DNA reads as TGCAGTGCTCCCGGAACAGGGGCTAGCGGGAATAATGAGCAGTTCTTC. Translating it yields CSAPGTGASGNNEQFF.

The V gene is TRBV15, the J gene TRBJ1-3, with no clear D. Germline loops: CDR1 LNHNV, CDR2 YYDKDF (reference sequence). This CDR3 has 13 residues. Trimming took 1 base from V and 4 from J, leaving 5 bases between them. CDR3 amino acids: CATSRVGGNTIYF. DNA for the CDR3: TGTGCCACCAGCAGAGTCGGCGGAAACACCATATATTTT.

There are a few counts of this clonotype. The rearrangement joins TRBV20-1 to TRBJ1-1; D call uncertain. This CDR3 has 12 amino acids. Germline V gene data show CDR1 as DFQATT and CDR2 as SNEGSKA (reference sequence). Trimming cost V 6 bases and J 1 base, with 9 bases left between them. The CDR3 bases are TGCAGTGCCTACCCCGGGAACACTGAAGCTTTCTTT. Translating it yields CSAYPGNTEAFF.

This sequence joins TRBV6-6 and TRBJ2-5; 7 nucleotides agree with TRBD1. V lost 6 bases and J lost 4; bases outside the gene matches: 5. Germline values: CDR1 MNHNY, CDR2 SVGAGI (reference sequence). This CDR3 spans 13 amino acids. CDR3 region: CASRDRVGETQYF. CDR3 coding DNA: TGTGCCAGCAGAGACAGGGTTGGAGAGACCCAGTACTTC.

This clonotype was counted many times. The J gene is TRBJ1-5, the V gene TRBV12-3 or TRBV12-4; D may be TRBD1 (6 bases). The length of the CDR3 is 14 residues. Trimming shortened V by 2 bases and J by 4 bases, and 9 bases separated the two germline ends. The CDR3 sequence: CASSLLGGNQPQHF. CDR3 nucleotide sequence: TGTGCCAGCAGTTTACTAGGGGGGAATCAGCCCCAGCATTTT.

This clonotype turned up a few times. The chain joins TRBV11-2 to TRBJ2-1; D may be TRBD1 (7 bases). The CDR3 contains 14 residues. Trimming left V 5 bases short and J 5 bases short, with 13 bases between. The V gene's germline CDR1 is SGHAT and CDR2 FQNNGV. The DNA of the CDR3 is TGTGCCAGCAGCGAGCAGGGGGGAAACAATGAGCAGTTCTTC. Its protein product is CASSEQGGNNEQFF.

Many counts were recorded for this clonotype. This chain joins TRBV29-1 and TRBJ1-1; perhaps TRBD1 as D (6 bases). Trimming pared 6 bases from V and 4 bases from J, leaving 18 bases between. This CDR3 is built from 14 residues. The germline V gene has CDR1 SQVTM and CDR2 ANQGSEA. The CDR3 DNA reads TGCAGCGTGGAACACAGGGTGAACATCACTGAAGCTTTCTTT. This encodes CSVEHRVNITEAFF.

This clonotype was detected ten times or more. The chain links TRBV6-2 or TRBV6-3 to TRBJ1-5; possibly TRBD1 for D (5 bases). V lost 8 bases and J lost 1, with 6 bases in between. The germline V gene has CDR1 MNHEY and CDR2 SVGEGT. The CDR3 has 12 amino acids. The CDR3 coding sequence is TGTGCCAGCGGGGACAGCAATCAGCCCCAGCATTTT. Its translation is CASGDSNQPQHF.

Only a few counts were recorded for this clonotype. The chain is built from TRBV12-3 or TRBV12-4 and TRBJ2-2; 10 bases are shared with TRBD1. The CDR3 is 16 residues long. The trim removed 6 bases at V and 6 bases at J, leaving 10 bases unmatched. In nucleotides, the CDR3 is TGTGCCAGCAGCCCTCGAAGACAGGGGGCCTCCGGGGAGCTGTTTTTT. Amino acids: CASSPRRQGASGELFF.

The gene calls are TRBV7-2 and TRBJ1-1; D uncertain. Looked up from germline, CDR1 is SGHTA and CDR2 is FQGNSA. V gave up 6 bases and J gave up 1 base, with 6 bases separating them. The CDR3 runs 12 residues. CDR3 in DNA: TGTGCCAGCAGGTGGGGGAACACTGAAGCTTTCTTT. Translated, it gives CASRWGNTEAFF.

V gene TRBV4-3 combines with J gene TRBJ2-5; TRBD2 matches at 12 bases. V shed 0 bases and J 4 bases; nucleotides not matched to a gene: 6. The CDR3 extends over 17 amino acids. Germline assignment: CDR1 LGHNA and CDR2 YSLEER. CDR3 residues: CASSQDLTSGRGETQYF. Here the CDR3 DNA reads TGCGCCAGCAGCCAAGATTTGACTAGCGGGAGAGGAGAGACCCAGTACTTC.

V usage is TRBV10-3 and J usage is TRBJ1-4; D gene ambiguous. There are 12 residues in the CDR3. Germline CDR1 ENHRY, CDR2 SYGVKD. V gave up 3 bases and J gave up 8 bases, with 7 bases separating them. CDR3 nucleotide sequence: TGTGCCATCAGTGAAGGTGGGGAAAAACTGTTTTTT. Its translation: CAISEGGEKLFF.

This clonotype was seen more than once but under ten times. The rearrangement uses TRBV5-1 and TRBJ2-6, with 8 bases aligning to TRBD1. Germline loops: CDR1 SGHRS, CDR2 YFSETQ. The V gene end was trimmed by 4 bases and the J gene end by 6 bases; junction bases not matched to a gene: 9. CDR3 length equals 16 residues. CDR3 sequence (DNA): TGCGCCAGCAGCCTACGGACAGGGTTTGAGGCCAACGTCCTGACTTTC. Amino acids: CASSLRTGFEANVLTF.

This clonotype was recorded many times. The chain has TRBV4-2 and TRBJ2-1; 10 bases agree with TRBD1. The CDR3 covers 19 residues. Germline-derived CDR1 and CDR2 are LGHNA and YNFKEQ. Trimming cost V 3 bases and J 1 base; bases outside gene matches: 12. CDR3 sequence: CASSHTLGQGIGSYNEQFF. DNA of the CDR3: TGTGCCAGCAGCCACACCCTGGGACAGGGGATAGGGTCCTACAATGAGCAGTTCTTC.